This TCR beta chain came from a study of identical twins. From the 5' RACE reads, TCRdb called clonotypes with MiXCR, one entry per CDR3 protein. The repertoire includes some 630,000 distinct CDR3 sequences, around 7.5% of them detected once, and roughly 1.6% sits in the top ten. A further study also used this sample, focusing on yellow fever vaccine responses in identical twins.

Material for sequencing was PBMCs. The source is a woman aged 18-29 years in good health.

The DNA of the CDR3 is TGCAGTGCCTCCCACCCCCGGGACTCCTCCTACGAGCAGTACGTC. Amino acids: CSASHPRDSSYEQYV. The gene calls are TRBV20-1 and TRBJ2-7; the D gene is possibly TRBD2 (6 bases). The CDR3 has 15 amino acids. Trimming stripped 6 bases from V and 0 bases from J, with 18 bases between. CDR1 and CDR2 (germline): DFQATT, SNEGSKA (reference sequence).